Listed here are 2 T cell receptor beta chains from one sample, sequenced in a study of T cells in Graves' hyperthyroidism and ophthalmopathy. The TCR beta CDR3 regions underwent amplification using RNA transcripts as the source. A set of HTBI primers served as the primers for a first-round RT-PCR of the TCR CDR3. TCRdb re-called the multiplex PCR reads with MiXCR, one entry per CDR3 protein. The sample lists over 350,000 distinct CDR3 sequences, 18% occurring once. Sequenced input: blood. All receptors derive from a man between 18 and 29 years old with Graves' ophthalmopathy.

The V gene is TRBV5-1, the J gene TRBJ2-7, with D perhaps TRBD2 (6 bases). Deletions cut 1 base from V and 2 bases from J, with 10 bases between. CDR3 length: 14 residues. Germline V CDR1 and CDR2: SGHRS, YFSETQ. In nucleotides, the CDR3 is TGCGCCAGCAGCTTGCGGGGAGGCCCCTACGAGCAGTACTTC. This codes for CASSLRGGPYEQYF.

A few counts support this clonotype. The chain has TRBV7-9 and TRBJ2-5; D is possibly TRBD1 or TRBD2 (5 bases each). CDR1 is SEHNR, CDR2 FQNEAQ, per germline (reference sequence). V lost 2 bases and J 5 bases, leaving 9 bases between the germline ends. The CDR3 spans 13 residues. The CDR3 spells CASSLLGDETQYF. CDR3 in DNA: TGTGCCAGCAGCTTATTGGGGGACGAGACCCAGTACTTC.